Listed below are T cell receptor beta chains from one sample, sequenced in a study of Graves' ophthalmopathy and Graves' hyperthyroidism. In TCRdb, the multiplex PCR reads were re-called with MiXCR into one record per CDR3 protein. Of 600,000 to 950,000 distinct CDR3 sequences detected, around 40% appear once; the ten largest clones hold approximately 46%. The material sequenced was peripheral blood. These receptors were collected from an adult man with Graves' ophthalmopathy. CDR3s include the opening cysteine and the closing phenylalanine or tryptophan. A D gene is named only where the DNA matches it firmly. The size entry is marked missing in some rows and otherwise reads once, few, many or a size class.

v_gene: TRBV7-9; j_gene: TRBJ2-2; abundance: .; d_gene: .; CDR3nt: TGTGCCAGTAGTTCTCCCTCGGTCGGCACCGGGGAGCTGTTTTTT; CDR3aa: CASSSPSVGTGELFF
v_gene: TRBV10-3; j_gene: TRBJ1-3; abundance: .; d_gene: .; CDR3nt: TGTGCCATCAGTTCGGATCGTCACACCATATATTTT; CDR3aa: CAISSDRHTIYF
v_gene: TRBV11-2; j_gene: TRBJ1-4; abundance: .; d_gene: TRBD1; CDR3nt: TGTGCCAGCAGCTCCCTGACAGGGAGGGGTGAAAAACTGTTTTTT; CDR3aa: CASSSLTGRGEKLFF
v_gene: TRBV2; j_gene: TRBJ2-5; abundance: .; d_gene: TRBD1; CDR3nt: TGTGCCAGCAGGATGACAGGGGGTGGGGAGACCCAGTACTTC; CDR3aa: CASRMTGGGETQYF
v_gene: TRBV5-8; j_gene: TRBJ2-7; abundance: few; d_gene: .; CDR3nt: TGTGCCAGCAGCTATGGCCGCTACGAGCAGTACTTC; CDR3aa: CASSYGRYEQYF
v_gene: TRBV7-9; j_gene: TRBJ2-6; abundance: many; d_gene: .; CDR3nt: TGTGCCAGCAGCCCCCAGGGCGCCTCCGGGGCCAACGTCCTGACTTTC; CDR3aa: CASSPQGASGANVLTF
v_gene: TRBV25-1; j_gene: TRBJ2-2; abundance: many; d_gene: .; CDR3nt: TGTGCCAGCAGCTTAGGCGGATCGAACACCGGGGAGCTGTTTTTT; CDR3aa: CASSLGGSNTGELFF
v_gene: TRBV20-1; j_gene: TRBJ1-2; abundance: .; d_gene: TRBD1; CDR3nt: TGCAGTGCGCGACAGGGGAACTATGGCTACACCTTC; CDR3aa: CSARQGNYGYTF
v_gene: TRBV7-9; j_gene: TRBJ1-1; abundance: .; d_gene: .; CDR3nt: TGTGCCAGCAGCTTAGGGCTAGGACCTGAAGCTTTCTTT; CDR3aa: CASSLGLGPEAFF
v_gene: TRBV19; j_gene: TRBJ1-2; abundance: .; d_gene: TRBD1; CDR3nt: TGTGCCAGTAGTAAGGGGACAGAATATGGCTACACCTTC; CDR3aa: CASSKGTEYGYTF
v_gene: TRBV10-3; j_gene: TRBJ2-5; abundance: few; d_gene: TRBD1; CDR3nt: TGTGCCAGCAGTAGGACAGGGACGACCCAGTACTTC; CDR3aa: CASSRTGTTQYF
v_gene: TRBV10-3; j_gene: TRBJ2-5; abundance: .; d_gene: TRBD2; CDR3nt: TGTGCCGCAGCGGGAGACCGGGGGGACACCCAGTACTTC; CDR3aa: CAAAGDRGDTQYF
v_gene: TRBV19; j_gene: TRBJ1-5; abundance: many; d_gene: TRBD1; CDR3nt: TGTGCCAGTAGTACCCAAGACAGGGGGCTAGGGCAGCCCCAGCATTTT; CDR3aa: CASSTQDRGLGQPQHF
v_gene: TRBV24-1; j_gene: TRBJ2-7; abundance: .; d_gene: TRBD1; CDR3nt: TGTGCCAGCAGTTTAACCCGGAAGACAGGGGCGTTGTACGAGCAGTACTTC; CDR3aa: CASSLTRKTGALYEQYF
v_gene: TRBV7-2; j_gene: TRBJ1-1; abundance: few; d_gene: .; CDR3nt: TGTGCCAGCAGCTTTTATGGGAATCCCGAAGCTTTCTTT; CDR3aa: CASSFYGNPEAFF
v_gene: TRBV5-4; j_gene: TRBJ2-5; abundance: few; d_gene: .; CDR3nt: TGTGCCAGCAGCTTGCTTTGGGGGGGCCCAGGGGAGACCCAGTACTTC; CDR3aa: CASSLLWGGPGETQYF
v_gene: TRBV10-3; j_gene: TRBJ1-3; abundance: few; d_gene: .; CDR3nt: TGTGCCAGCACTGGACGGCCCGGGGACACCATATATTTT; CDR3aa: CASTGRPGDTIYF
v_gene: TRBV5-1; j_gene: TRBJ1-3; abundance: .; d_gene: .; CDR3nt: TGCGCCAGCAGTCCTGATAGACAGGACTCTGGAAACACCATATATTTT; CDR3aa: CASSPDRQDSGNTIYF
v_gene: TRBV9; j_gene: TRBJ2-7; abundance: .; d_gene: .; CDR3nt: TGTGCCAGCAGCTTGAACAGGGTCTCCTACGAGCAGTACTTC; CDR3aa: CASSLNRVSYEQYF
v_gene: TRBV9; j_gene: TRBJ1-3; abundance: .; d_gene: TRBD1; CDR3nt: TGCGCCATCATACCGGGACAGGGGCTTTCTGGAAACACCATATATTTT; CDR3aa: CAIIPGQGLSGNTIYF
v_gene: TRBV29-1; j_gene: TRBJ1-2; abundance: few; d_gene: .; CDR3nt: TGCAGCGTTGACAGGGGCGGCCTCTATGGCTGCACCTTC; CDR3aa: CSVDRGGLYGCTF
v_gene: TRBV7-2; j_gene: TRBJ2-7; abundance: .; d_gene: .; CDR3nt: TGTGCCAGCAGCTTAGTGCCGATCTACGAGCAGTACTTC; CDR3aa: CASSLVPIYEQYF
v_gene: TRBV5-4; j_gene: TRBJ2-5; abundance: few; d_gene: .; CDR3nt: TGTGCCAGCAGCTTTTACGCATCACAAGAGACCCAGTACTTC; CDR3aa: CASSFYASQETQYF
v_gene: TRBV7-9; j_gene: TRBJ1-1; abundance: many; d_gene: .; CDR3nt: TGTGCCAGCAGTTTGCCCTCGACAGGGAACACTGAAGCTTTCTTT; CDR3aa: CASSLPSTGNTEAFF
v_gene: TRBV2; j_gene: TRBJ2-7; abundance: few; d_gene: TRBD2; CDR3nt: TGTGCCAGCGGTAGCGGGGGACACCCCTACGAGCAGTACTTC; CDR3aa: CASGSGGHPYEQYF
v_gene: TRBV7-2; j_gene: TRBJ2-6; abundance: many; d_gene: TRBD2; CDR3nt: TGTGCCAGCAGCTCCGGACTAGCGGGAGCTGGGGCCAACGTCCTGACTTTC; CDR3aa: CASSSGLAGAGANVLTF
v_gene: TRBV2; j_gene: TRBJ2-7; abundance: few; d_gene: TRBD1; CDR3nt: TGTGCCAGCAGTGACTTAACTCAGGGGGCTGACTACGAGCAGTACTTC; CDR3aa: CASSDLTQGADYEQYF
v_gene: TRBV25-1; j_gene: TRBJ2-3; abundance: .; d_gene: .; CDR3nt: TGTGCCAGCAGGCCTTCGGAGGGCCGCACAGATACGCAGTATTTT; CDR3aa: CASRPSEGRTDTQYF
v_gene: TRBV6-6; j_gene: TRBJ2-7; abundance: few; d_gene: TRBD2; CDR3nt: TGTGCCAGCAGTGCCCTGGGAGGGACCGAGCAGTACTTC; CDR3aa: CASSALGGTEQYF
v_gene: TRBV7-9; j_gene: TRBJ1-3; abundance: .; d_gene: .; CDR3nt: TGTGCCAGCATATCGCCCCCGACGGAGGGGGACACCATATATTTT; CDR3aa: CASISPPTEGDTIYF
v_gene: TRBV9; j_gene: TRBJ2-2; abundance: .; d_gene: .; CDR3nt: TGTGCCAGCTCTCCCCTCGGGGGGCGCGGCACCGGGGAGCTGTTTTTT; CDR3aa: CASSPLGGRGTGELFF
v_gene: TRBV5-4; j_gene: TRBJ2-7; abundance: .; d_gene: .; CDR3nt: TGTGCCAGCAGCTTTGGAAGGCCCTCCTACGAGCAGTACTTC; CDR3aa: CASSFGRPSYEQYF
v_gene: TRBV7-9; j_gene: TRBJ2-2; abundance: few; d_gene: .; CDR3nt: TGTGCCAGCAGCTTTATGCTAGCTGGAACCGGGGAGCTGTTTTTT; CDR3aa: CASSFMLAGTGELFF
v_gene: TRBV29-1; j_gene: TRBJ2-1; abundance: .; d_gene: TRBD2; CDR3nt: TGCAGCGTTGCCCCAAACCTAGCGGGGGGTATAAATGAGCAGTTCTTC; CDR3aa: CSVAPNLAGGINEQFF
v_gene: TRBV12-3/TRBV12-4; j_gene: TRBJ2-7; abundance: .; d_gene: .; CDR3nt: TGTGCCAGCAGTCAGAGAAGGGGGGCTCAGTACTTC; CDR3aa: CASSQRRGAQYF
v_gene: TRBV4-2; j_gene: TRBJ2-5; abundance: .; d_gene: .; CDR3nt: TGTGCCAGCAGCCAAGGGGTCTTTGGAGAGACCCAGTACTTC; CDR3aa: CASSQGVFGETQYF
v_gene: TRBV29-1; j_gene: TRBJ2-7; abundance: .; d_gene: .; CDR3nt: TGCAGCGCGTTGACGGGACAAAACTCCTACGAGCAGTACTTC; CDR3aa: CSALTGQNSYEQYF
v_gene: TRBV12-3/TRBV12-4; j_gene: TRBJ1-1; abundance: many; d_gene: .; CDR3nt: TGTGCCAGCAGTTTAAACCGAGCTTTCTTT; CDR3aa: CASSLNRAFF
v_gene: TRBV5-1; j_gene: TRBJ2-6; abundance: many; d_gene: .; CDR3nt: TGCGCCAGCAGCCCCTGGTCCACCTCTGGGGCCAACGTCCTGACTTTC; CDR3aa: CASSPWSTSGANVLTF
v_gene: TRBV9; j_gene: TRBJ2-5; abundance: .; d_gene: TRBD2; CDR3nt: TGTGCCAGCAGCGTAGGGGCGGGAGCGGGGGAGACCCAGTACTTC; CDR3aa: CASSVGAGAGETQYF
v_gene: TRBV7-9; j_gene: TRBJ1-1; abundance: .; d_gene: .; CDR3nt: TGTGCCAGCAACTTAGGACAGACTGAAGCTTTCTTT; CDR3aa: CASNLGQTEAFF
v_gene: TRBV7-9; j_gene: TRBJ1-5; abundance: once; d_gene: .; CDR3nt: TGTGCCAGCAGCTTGGTTGGCAGAACCCAGCATTTT; CDR3aa: CASSLVGRTQHF
v_gene: TRBV29-1; j_gene: TRBJ2-7; abundance: .; d_gene: .; CDR3nt: TGCAGCGTTGAAGTCCTTACCCCGGGTTACGAGCAGTACTTC; CDR3aa: CSVEVLTPGYEQYF
v_gene: TRBV6-6; j_gene: TRBJ1-1; abundance: few; d_gene: .; CDR3nt: TGTGCCAGCAGTCGCGGGCCAGTACTTCCTGAAGCTTTCTTT; CDR3aa: CASSRGPVLPEAFF
v_gene: TRBV6-6; j_gene: TRBJ1-6; abundance: .; d_gene: .; CDR3nt: TGTGCCAGCAGTGAAGCCCGCCCCCTCCACTTT; CDR3aa: CASSEARPLHF
v_gene: TRBV2; j_gene: TRBJ1-6; abundance: .; d_gene: TRBD1; CDR3nt: TGTGCCAGCAGAAGAACAGGGGTAAATTCACCCCTCCACTTT; CDR3aa: CASRRTGVNSPLHF
v_gene: TRBV20-1; j_gene: TRBJ2-7; abundance: .; d_gene: TRBD2; CDR3nt: TGCAGTGCTAGATCTAGCGGGAGGGGTCGTGAGCAGTACTTC; CDR3aa: CSARSSGRGREQYF
v_gene: TRBV5-6; j_gene: TRBJ1-1; abundance: many; d_gene: .; CDR3nt: TGTGCCAGCAGGTACAGGAGCGGGACTGAAGCTTTCTTT; CDR3aa: CASRYRSGTEAFF
v_gene: TRBV29-1; j_gene: TRBJ2-2; abundance: few; d_gene: TRBD1; CDR3nt: TGCAGCGCCCAGGGGGAATTATCGAACACCGGGGAGCTGTTTTTT; CDR3aa: CSAQGELSNTGELFF